This TCR beta chain was sequenced for a study of cytomegalovirus exposure and HLA in healthy donors. PCR amplification relied on 60 Vbeta primers (plus 13 Jbeta primers). Sequencing was performed with immunoSEQ multiplex PCR; in TCRdb, only in-frame clones are kept and a portion is missing. The table has around 53,000 clones, 73% seen once. This CDR3 is 14 amino acids long. Trimming took 4 bases from V and 4 from J; bases not matched to a gene: 3. Looked up from germline, CDR1 is SNHLY and CDR2 is FYNNEI. The clonotype originates from a man younger than 35 in good health and CMV-seronegative. The rearrangement joins TRBV2 to TRBJ2-2; 7 bases line up with TRBD1. The sample was PBMCs. DNA of the CDR3: TGTGCCAGCAGTGGGGACAGACCCACCGGGGAGCTGTTTTTT. It yields the protein CASSGDRPTGELFF.